This TCR beta chain was found in a study of blood T cell repertoires in COVID-19. Whole-study context: T cells, B-cell-depleted T cells, or PBMCs supplied cDNA or gDNA.

The germline CDR1 and CDR2 sequences are KGHSH and LQKENI. The J segment lost 4 bases and the V segment lost 0 bases, leaving 4 bases of the junction unmatched. The CDR3 sequence is 16 residues long. Original data processing: Scientists estimated how many nucleated cells there were by amplifying reference gene primers. Assay used: immunoSEQ multiplex PCR; TCRdb lists only in-frame clones, some missing. V, J and clone size derive from that table, while D and trimming were established from the DNA sequence. The data hold 300,000 to 400,000 clones, with about 87% observed a single time. Sequencing used peripheral blood. This sequence joins TRBV18 and TRBJ2-2; 8 bases match TRBD1. The sequence was obtained from a woman aged 50 to 65 with COVID-19, enrolled during active disease. CDR3 protein: CASSPPDRVSTGELFF. The CDR3 DNA reads as TGTGCCAGCTCACCACCGGACAGGGTCAGCACCGGGGAGCTGTTTTTT.